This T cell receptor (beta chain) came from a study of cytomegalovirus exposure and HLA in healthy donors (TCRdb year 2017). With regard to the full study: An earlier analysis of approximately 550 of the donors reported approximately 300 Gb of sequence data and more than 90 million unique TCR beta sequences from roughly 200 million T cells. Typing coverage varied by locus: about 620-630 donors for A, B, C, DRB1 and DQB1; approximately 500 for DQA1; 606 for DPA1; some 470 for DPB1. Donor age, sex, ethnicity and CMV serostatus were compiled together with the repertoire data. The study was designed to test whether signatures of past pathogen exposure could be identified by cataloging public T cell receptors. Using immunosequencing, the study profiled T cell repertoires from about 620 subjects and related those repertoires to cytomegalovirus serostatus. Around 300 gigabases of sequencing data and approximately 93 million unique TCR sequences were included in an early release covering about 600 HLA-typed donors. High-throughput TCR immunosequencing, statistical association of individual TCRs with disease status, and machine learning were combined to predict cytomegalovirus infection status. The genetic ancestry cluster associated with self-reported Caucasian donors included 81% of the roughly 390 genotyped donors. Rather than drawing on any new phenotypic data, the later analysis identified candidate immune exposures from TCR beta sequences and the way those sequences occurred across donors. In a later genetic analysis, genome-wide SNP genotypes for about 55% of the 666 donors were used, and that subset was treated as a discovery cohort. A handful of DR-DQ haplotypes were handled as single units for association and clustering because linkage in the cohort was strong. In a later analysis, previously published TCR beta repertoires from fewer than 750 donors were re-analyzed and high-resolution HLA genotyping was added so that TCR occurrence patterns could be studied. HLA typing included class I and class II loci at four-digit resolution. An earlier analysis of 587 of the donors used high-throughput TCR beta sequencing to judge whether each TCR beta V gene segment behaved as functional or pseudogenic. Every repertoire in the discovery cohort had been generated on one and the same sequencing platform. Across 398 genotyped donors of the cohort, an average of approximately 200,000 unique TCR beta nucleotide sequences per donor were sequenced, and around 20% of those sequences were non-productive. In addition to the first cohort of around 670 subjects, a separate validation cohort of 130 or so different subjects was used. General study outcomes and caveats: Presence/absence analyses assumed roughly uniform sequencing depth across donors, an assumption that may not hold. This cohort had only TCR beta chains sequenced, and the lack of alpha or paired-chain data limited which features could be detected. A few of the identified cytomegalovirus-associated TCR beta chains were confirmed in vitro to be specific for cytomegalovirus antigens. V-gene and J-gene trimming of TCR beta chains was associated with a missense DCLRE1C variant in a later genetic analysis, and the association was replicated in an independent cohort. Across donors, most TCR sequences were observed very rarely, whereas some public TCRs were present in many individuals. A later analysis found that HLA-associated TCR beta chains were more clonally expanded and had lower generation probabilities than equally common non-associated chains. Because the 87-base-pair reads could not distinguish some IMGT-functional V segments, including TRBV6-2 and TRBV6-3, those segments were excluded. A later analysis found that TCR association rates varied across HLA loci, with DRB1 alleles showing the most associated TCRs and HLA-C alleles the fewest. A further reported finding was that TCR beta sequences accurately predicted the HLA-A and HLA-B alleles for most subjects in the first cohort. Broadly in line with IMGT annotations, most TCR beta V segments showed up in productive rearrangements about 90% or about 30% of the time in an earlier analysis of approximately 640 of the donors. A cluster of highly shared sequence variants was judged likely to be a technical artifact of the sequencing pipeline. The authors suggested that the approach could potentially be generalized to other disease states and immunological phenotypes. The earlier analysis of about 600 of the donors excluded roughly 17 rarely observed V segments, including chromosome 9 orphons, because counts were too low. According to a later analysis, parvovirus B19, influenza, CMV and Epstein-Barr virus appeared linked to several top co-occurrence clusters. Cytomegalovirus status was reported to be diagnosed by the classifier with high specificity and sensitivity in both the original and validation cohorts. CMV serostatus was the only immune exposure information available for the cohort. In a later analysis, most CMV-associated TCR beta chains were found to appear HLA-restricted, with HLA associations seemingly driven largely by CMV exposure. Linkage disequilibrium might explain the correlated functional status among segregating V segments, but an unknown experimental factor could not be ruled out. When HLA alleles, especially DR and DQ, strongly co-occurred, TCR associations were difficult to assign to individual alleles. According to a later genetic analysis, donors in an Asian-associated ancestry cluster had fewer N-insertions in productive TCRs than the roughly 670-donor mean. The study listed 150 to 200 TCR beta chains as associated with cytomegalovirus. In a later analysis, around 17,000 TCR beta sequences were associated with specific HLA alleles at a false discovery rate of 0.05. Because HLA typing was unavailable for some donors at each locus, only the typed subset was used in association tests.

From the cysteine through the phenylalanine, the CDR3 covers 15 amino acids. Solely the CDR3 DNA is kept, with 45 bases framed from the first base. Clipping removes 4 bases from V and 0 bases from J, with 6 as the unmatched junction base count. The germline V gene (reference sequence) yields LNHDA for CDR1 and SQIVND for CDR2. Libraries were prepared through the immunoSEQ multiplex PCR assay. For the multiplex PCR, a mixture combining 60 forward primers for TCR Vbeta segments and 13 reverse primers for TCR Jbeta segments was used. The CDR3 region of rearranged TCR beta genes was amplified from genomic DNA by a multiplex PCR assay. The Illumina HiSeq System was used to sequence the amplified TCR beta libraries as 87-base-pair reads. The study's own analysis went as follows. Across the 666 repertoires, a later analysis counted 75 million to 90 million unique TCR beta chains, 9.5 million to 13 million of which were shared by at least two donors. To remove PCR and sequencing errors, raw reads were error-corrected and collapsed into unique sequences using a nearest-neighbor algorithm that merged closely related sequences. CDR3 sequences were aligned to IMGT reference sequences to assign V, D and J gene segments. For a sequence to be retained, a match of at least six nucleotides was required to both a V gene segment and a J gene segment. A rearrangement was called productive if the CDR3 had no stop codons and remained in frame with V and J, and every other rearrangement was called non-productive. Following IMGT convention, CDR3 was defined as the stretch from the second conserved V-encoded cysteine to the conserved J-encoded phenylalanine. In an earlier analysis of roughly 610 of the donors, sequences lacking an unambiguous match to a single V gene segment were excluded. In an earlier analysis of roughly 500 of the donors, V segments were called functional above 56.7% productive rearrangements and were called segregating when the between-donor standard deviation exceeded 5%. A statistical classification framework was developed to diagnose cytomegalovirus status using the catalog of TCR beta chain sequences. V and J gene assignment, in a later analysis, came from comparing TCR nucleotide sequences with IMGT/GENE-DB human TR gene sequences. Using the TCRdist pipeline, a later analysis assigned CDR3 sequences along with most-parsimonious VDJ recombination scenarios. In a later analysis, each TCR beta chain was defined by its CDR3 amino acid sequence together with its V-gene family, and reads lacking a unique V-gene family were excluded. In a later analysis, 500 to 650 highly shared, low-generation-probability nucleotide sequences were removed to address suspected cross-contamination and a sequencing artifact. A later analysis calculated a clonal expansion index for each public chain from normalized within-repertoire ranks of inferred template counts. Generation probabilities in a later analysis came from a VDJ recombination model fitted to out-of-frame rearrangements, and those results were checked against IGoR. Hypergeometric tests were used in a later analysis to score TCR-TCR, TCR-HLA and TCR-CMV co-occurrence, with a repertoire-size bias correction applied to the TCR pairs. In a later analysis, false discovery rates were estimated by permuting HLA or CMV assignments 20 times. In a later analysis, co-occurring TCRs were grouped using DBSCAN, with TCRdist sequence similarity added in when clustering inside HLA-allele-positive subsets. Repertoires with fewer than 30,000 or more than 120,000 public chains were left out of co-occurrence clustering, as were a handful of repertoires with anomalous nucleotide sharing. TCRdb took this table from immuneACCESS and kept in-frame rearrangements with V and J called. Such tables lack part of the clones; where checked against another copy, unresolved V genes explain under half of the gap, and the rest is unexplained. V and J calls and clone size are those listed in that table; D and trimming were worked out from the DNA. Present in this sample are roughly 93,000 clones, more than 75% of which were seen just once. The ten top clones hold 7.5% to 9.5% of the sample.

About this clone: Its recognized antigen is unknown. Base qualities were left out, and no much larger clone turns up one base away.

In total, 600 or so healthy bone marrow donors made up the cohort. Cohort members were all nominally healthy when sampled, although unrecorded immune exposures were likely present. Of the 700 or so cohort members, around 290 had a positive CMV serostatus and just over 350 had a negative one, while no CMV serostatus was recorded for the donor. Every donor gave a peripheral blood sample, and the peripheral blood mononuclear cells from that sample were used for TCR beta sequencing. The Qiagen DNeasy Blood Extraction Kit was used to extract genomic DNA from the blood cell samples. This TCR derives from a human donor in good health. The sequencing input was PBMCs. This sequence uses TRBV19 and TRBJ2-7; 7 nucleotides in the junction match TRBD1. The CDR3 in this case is CASSNGQAYSYEQYF. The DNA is TGTGCCAGTAGTAACGGACAGGCGTACTCCTACGAGCAGTACTTC.